What follows are 29 T cell receptor beta chains derived from one specimen sequenced in a study of shared clonotypes between healthy human individuals. Here immunoSEQ multiplex PCR was the method, and the copy in TCRdb shows in-frame clones only, minus some. This sample carries under 1,900,000 clones, 98% of them seen once, and the ten largest clones take about 0.34%. The sample comprised naive CD4+ T cells sorted from blood. The subset here: CD45RA+ positively selected. These receptors all come from a man aged 30-40 years in good health.

The chain links TRBV28 to TRBJ2-3; TRBD1 or TRBD2 may be the D gene (5 bases each). The length of the CDR3 is 17 residues. Germline CDR1 reads MDHEN; CDR2 reads SYDVKM. V was shortened by 2 bases and J by 0 bases, with 15 bases between the two germline ends. Here the CDR3 reads CASSLGTGTESTDTQYF. The CDR3 nucleotides are TGTGCCAGCAGTTTAGGAACCGGGACGGAAAGCACAGATACGCAGTATTTT.

The chain carries TRBV18 and TRBJ2-7; 8 nucleotides match TRBD2. CDR1 and CDR2 from the germline V gene are KGHSH and LQKENI. CDR3 length: 14 residues. The junction had 8 bases not matched to a gene; V was cut back by 4 bases and J by 6 bases. This chain's CDR3 is CASSRAGGSLEQYF. In nucleotides, the CDR3 is TGTGCCAGCTCACGGGCGGGAGGTTCCCTCGAGCAGTACTTC. Variable domain in full (rest from reference TRBV18 and TRBJ2-7): NAGVMQNPRHLVRRRGQEARLRCSPMKGHSHVYWYRQLPEEGLKFMVYLQKENIIDESGMPKERFSAEFPKEGPSILRIQQVVRGDSAAYFCASSRAGGSLEQYFGPGTRLTVT.

The chain carries TRBV7-2 and TRBJ2-1; D is unresolved. V dropped 4 bases and J dropped 2 bases, with 9 bases sitting between them. The CDR3 totals 14 residues. Per germline, CDR1 SGHTA and CDR2 FQGNSA. Here the CDR3 reads CASSSDPAYNEQFF. CDR3 sequence (DNA): TGTGCCAGCAGCTCGGACCCGGCCTACAATGAGCAGTTCTTC.

On this clone: This same CDR3 is encoded by further DNA sequences in the sample. The J gene is TRBJ2-7, the V gene TRBV20-1; no clear D. The CDR3 spans 11 residues. CDR1 and CDR2 (germline): DFQATT, SNEGSKA (reference sequence). Trimming pared 6 bases from V and 1 base from J, leaving 7 bases between. Here the CDR3 reads CSAGPSYEQYF. The CDR3 DNA sequence: TGCAGTGCCGGCCCGTCCTACGAGCAGTACTTC.

CDR3 region: CASSLPGGHYEQYF. The DNA of the CDR3 is TGTGCCAGCAGCCTCCCAGGGGGCCACTACGAGCAGTACTTC. The rearrangement joins TRBV7-2 to TRBJ2-7; TRBD1 aligns across 8 bases. Germline values: CDR1 SGHTA, CDR2 FQGNSA. V lost 5 bases to trimming and J lost 3 bases; unmatched junction nucleotides: 6. This CDR3 has 14 residues.

The chain joins TRBV28 to TRBJ2-6; no reliable D call. The CDR3 is 15 amino acids. Germline CDR1 is MDHEN and CDR2 is SYDVKM. Trimming took off 3 bases at V and 0 bases at J, with 6 bases between the two ends. The CDR3 reads CASSFRVSGANVLTF. The CDR3 DNA is TGTGCCAGCAGTTTTAGAGTCTCTGGGGCCAACGTCCTGACTTTC. Full variable domain (outside the CDR3, taken from reference TRBV28 and TRBJ2-6): DVKVTQSSRYLVKRTGEKVFLECVQDMDHENMFWYRQDPGLGLRLIYFSYDVKMKEKGDIPEGYSVSREKKERFSLILESASTNQTSMYLCASSFRVSGANVLTFGAGSRLTVL.

The CDR3 nucleotides read TGCGCCAGCATGAGAGGGGAGGAAGGGGCCATATATTTT. Translating it yields CASMRGEEGAIYF. This chain connects TRBV10-2 to TRBJ1-3, with a tentative D call TRBD1 (5 bases). V was pared by 7 bases and J by 11 bases, with 18 bases between. Germline-derived CDR1 and CDR2 are WSHSY and SAAADI. The CDR3 has 13 residues.

The chain combines TRBV27 with TRBJ2-7; 11 bases are shared with TRBD2. Germline V gives CDR1 MNHEY, CDR2 SMNVEV (reference sequence). The CDR3 is 17 residues long. The V and J ends lost 6 bases and 3 bases, in that order; junction bases with no gene match: 13. In nucleotides, the CDR3 is TGTGCCAGCAGCCAATACGGGGCGGGGACTAGCGGCTACGAGCAGTACTTC. Translated, it gives CASSQYGAGTSGYEQYF.

The chain links TRBV2 to TRBJ2-5; D not certain. Trimming removed 5 bases from V and 3 bases from J, with 13 bases in between. Germline V gives CDR1 SNHLY, CDR2 FYNNEI. The CDR3 runs to 14 residues. In DNA form, the CDR3 reads TGTGCCAGCAGTTTCGTTAGTATGGAAGAGACCCAGTACTTC. It is translated as CASSFVSMEETQYF.

The chain uses TRBV5-4 and TRBJ2-5; TRBD1 matches at 9 bases. CDR1 SGHNT and CDR2 YYREEE come from the germline V gene (reference sequence). With 4 bases clipped from V and 5 bases from J, the junction kept 9 bases outside the gene matches. The CDR3 length is 15 residues. This chain's CDR3 is CASSPGTGRSETQYF. The CDR3 DNA follows: TGTGCCAGCAGCCCCGGGACAGGGCGAAGCGAGACCCAGTACTTC.

V usage is TRBV6-1 and J usage is TRBJ1-4; D possibly corresponds to TRBD1 (5 bases). Germline CDR1 is MNHNS and CDR2 is SASEGT. The CDR3 is 15 amino acids. V was trimmed by 7 bases and J by 0 bases, leaving 12 bases between them. In DNA form, the CDR3 reads TGTGCCAGCAACCGGGGCAGTGCAACTAATGAAAAACTGTTTTTT. Encoded protein: CASNRGSATNEKLFF.

The chain employs TRBV4-1 and TRBJ2-1; possible D gene TRBD2, 6 bases. Looked up from germline, CDR1 is MGHRA and CDR2 is YSYEKL. V dropped 1 base and J dropped 6 bases, with 19 bases sitting between them. The CDR3 loop spans 17 amino acids. The CDR3 coding sequence is TGCGCCAGCAGCCAAGGGACCTCCGTCGGGACTTTCAATGAGCAGTTCTTC. It codes for CASSQGTSVGTFNEQFF.

Notes on this clone: The germline gene is not matched at one end of the junction; a read error may be the cause. The chain employs TRBV7-7 and TRBJ2-1; no clear D. The CDR3 length is 15 residues. Per the germline V gene, CDR1 is SSHAT and CDR2 is FNYEAQ (reference sequence). The CDR3 reads CASSPTAAVYNEQFF. DNA of the CDR3: TGTGCTAGCAGCCCCACCGCGGCAGTATACAATGAGCAGTTCTTC.

This clone was counted once. The chain carries TRBV5-4 and TRBJ2-7; 7 nucleotides align to TRBD1. The CDR3 has 13 amino acids. V trimming: 4 bases; J trimming: 7 bases; junction bases outside the gene matches: 8. Germline CDR1 reads SGHNT; CDR2 reads YYREEE (reference sequence). The CDR3 here is CASSETGVGEQYF. CDR3 DNA sequence: TGTGCCAGCAGCGAAACAGGGGTGGGGGAGCAGTACTTC. Full variable domain (rest looked up from reference TRBV5-4 and TRBJ2-7): ETGVTQSPTHLIKTRGQQVTLRCSSQSGHNTVSWYQQALGQGPQFIFQYYREEENGRGNFPPRFSGLQFPNYSSELNVNALELDDSALYLCASSETGVGEQYFGPGTRLTVT.

This clone is a singleton in its sample. V gene TRBV11-2 combines with J gene TRBJ2-3; D uncertain. V was clipped by 2 bases and J by 1 base, with 13 bases between them. The CDR3 is 16 residues long. Germline CDR1 SGHAT, CDR2 FQNNGV. CDR3 nucleotide sequence: TGTGCCAGCAGCTTATCCCGGCGGCGGCGCACAGATACGCAGTATTTT. It yields the protein CASSLSRRRRTDTQYF.

The J gene is TRBJ1-2, the V gene TRBV7-9; no clear D gene. Trimming cost V 4 bases and J 2 bases, with 5 bases left between them. Germline CDR1 SEHNR, CDR2 FQNEAQ (reference sequence). The CDR3 is 12 amino acids. This CDR3 is CASSSGNYGYTF. CDR3 sequence (DNA): TGTGCCAGCAGCTCCGGAAACTATGGCTACACCTTC.

This clone was seen once. This chain joins TRBV2 and TRBJ2-7; D possibly corresponds to TRBD2 (6 bases). Between the trimmed V and J ends, which lost 4 bases and 3 bases, there was a span of 16 bases. Germline V gene data show CDR1 as SNHLY and CDR2 as FYNNEI. The CDR3 consists of 15 residues. The CDR3 nucleotides are TGTGCCAGCAGTGTTTTTGGGGGGTTGGACTACGAGCAGTACTTC. Translation: CASSVFGGLDYEQYF.

Notes on this clone: Distinct nucleotide sequences in the sample also encode this CDR3. The chain couples TRBV18 to TRBJ2-7; D is uncertain. CDR3 size: 13 residues. Between the trimmed V and J ends, which lost 3 bases and 1 base, there was a span of 7 bases. The germline gives CDR1 KGHSH, CDR2 LQKENI. CDR3 sequence reads: CASSPGPSYEQYF. In DNA, the CDR3 is TGTGCCAGCTCACCCGGACCATCCTACGAGCAGTACTTC.

The rearrangement uses TRBV4-3 and TRBJ2-3; 7 bases are a match to TRBD1. Germline values: CDR1 LGHNA, CDR2 YSLEER. The CDR3 length is 13 residues. Trimming at V came to 4 bases and at J to 9 bases, leaving 7 bases not matched to a gene. CDR3: CASSPHRGDTQYF. The CDR3 coding sequence is TGCGCCAGCAGCCCGCACAGGGGAGACACGCAGTATTTT.

The V and J genes are TRBV12-5 and TRBJ1-1; D ambiguous. V gave up 4 bases and J gave up 3 bases, with 21 bases separating them. Looked up from germline, CDR1 is LGHNT and CDR2 is FRNRAP. The CDR3 covers 17 residues. For the CDR3, the DNA is TGTGCTAGTGGTTCTACCGGACGGACCACTGCATACACTGAAGCTTTCTTT. Translated, it gives CASGSTGRTTAYTEAFF.

On this clone: This sample also contains other DNA sequences that code for the same CDR3. The V and J genes are TRBV9 and TRBJ2-7; D is unclear. CDR1 is SGDLS, CDR2 YYNGEE, per germline. This CDR3 spans 14 amino acids. V lost 0 bases to trimming and J lost 0 bases, with 7 bases between them. In DNA form, the CDR3 reads TGTGCCAGCAGCGTAGGTGCTAGCTCCTACGAGCAGTACTTC. It is translated as CASSVGASSYEQYF.

This chain joins TRBV7-9 and TRBJ2-3; perhaps TRBD2 as D (7 bases). Germline assignment: CDR1 SEHNR and CDR2 FQNEAQ (reference sequence). Trimming took 7 bases from V and 0 from J, leaving 20 bases between them. This CDR3 has 17 residues. The CDR3 DNA reads as TGTGCCAGCAAATTTACGGGGGGCTGGTTGAGCACAGATACGCAGTATTTT. It is translated as CASKFTGGWLSTDTQYF.

CDR3 sequence (DNA): TGCAGCGTAGTTCAAGGGGTGGTCACCGGGGAGCTGTTTTTT. Amino acid sequence: CSVVQGVVTGELFF. The chain uses TRBV29-1 and TRBJ2-2, with D possibly TRBD1 on 5 matching bases. Germline V CDR1 and CDR2: SQVTM, ANQGSEA. The V end lost 6 bases, the J end lost 4 bases, and 15 bases lay between the germline ends. This CDR3 spans 14 amino acids.

To note about this clone: This sample includes further DNA sequences coding for the same CDR3. This rearrangement joins TRBV10-3 to TRBJ2-2; unclear D gene. The V gene's germline CDR1 is ENHRY and CDR2 SYGVKD. This CDR3 has 14 amino acids. V lost 7 bases and J lost 0, with 9 bases in between. For the CDR3, the DNA is TGTGCCATCACCCAGAGCGCGAACACCGGGGAGCTGTTTTTT. Translation gives CAITQSANTGELFF.

The chain uses TRBV28 and TRBJ2-7; TRBD2 agrees at 15 bases. The CDR3 has 18 residues. Germline lookup yields CDR1 MDHEN and CDR2 SYDVKM. The J segment lost 1 base and the V segment lost 7 bases, leaving 11 bases of the junction unmatched. This CDR3 reads CASTLRTSGRAASYEQYF. CDR3 nucleotide sequence: TGTGCCAGCACCCTAAGGACTAGCGGGAGGGCCGCGTCCTACGAGCAGTACTTC. The variable domain in full, completed from reference TRBV28 and TRBJ2-7, reads DVKVTQSSRYLVKRTGEKVFLECVQDMDHENMFWYRQDPGLGLRLIYFSYDVKMKEKGDIPEGYSVSREKKERFSLILESASTNQTSMYLCASTLRTSGRAASYEQYFGPGTRLTVT.

The V and J genes are TRBV7-8 and TRBJ2-2; D unclear. Trimming took 6 bases from V and 4 from J, leaving 12 bases between them. The CDR3 consists of 14 residues. CDR1 SGHVS and CDR2 FQNEAQ come from the germline V gene. CDR3 bases: TGTGCCAGCAGAGTCGGGCCATTCACCGGGGAGCTGTTTTTT. The encoded protein is CASRVGPFTGELFF.

The V and J genes are TRBV2 and TRBJ2-1; D is possibly TRBD2 (6 bases). Between the trimmed V and J ends, which lost 8 bases and 5 bases, there was a span of 13 bases. Germline CDR1 SNHLY, CDR2 FYNNEI. The CDR3 contains 13 residues. CDR3 residues: CASGPSANNEQFF. Written as DNA, the CDR3 is TGTGCCAGCGGACCTAGCGCCAACAATGAGCAGTTCTTC.

Concerning this clone itself: Other DNA sequences in this sample translate to the same CDR3. V is TRBV7-9 and J is TRBJ2-3; D unresolved. V was pared by 0 bases and J by 3 bases, with 1 base between. Germline V lookup: CDR1 SEHNR, CDR2 FQNEAQ (reference sequence). CDR3 size: 12 residues. CDR3 sequence: CASSLATDTQYF. CDR3 coding DNA: TGTGCCAGCAGCTTAGCGACAGATACGCAGTATTTT. The variable domain in full, completed from reference TRBV7-9 and TRBJ2-3, reads DTGVSQNPRHKITKRGQNVTFRCDPISEHNRLYWYRQTLGQGPEFLTYFQNEAQLEKSRLLSDRFSAERPKGSFSTLEIQRTEQGDSAMYLCASSLATDTQYFGPGTRLTVL.

V is TRBV30 and J is TRBJ1-2, with a weak D call TRBD1 (5 bases). Trimming pared 6 bases from V and 2 bases from J, leaving 10 bases between. Germline loops: CDR1 GTSNPN, CDR2 SVGIG (reference sequence). The CDR3 sequence is 12 residues long. CDR3 sequence: CACYDRNYGYTF. The CDR3 coding sequence is TGTGCCTGCTACGACAGAAACTATGGCTACACCTTC.